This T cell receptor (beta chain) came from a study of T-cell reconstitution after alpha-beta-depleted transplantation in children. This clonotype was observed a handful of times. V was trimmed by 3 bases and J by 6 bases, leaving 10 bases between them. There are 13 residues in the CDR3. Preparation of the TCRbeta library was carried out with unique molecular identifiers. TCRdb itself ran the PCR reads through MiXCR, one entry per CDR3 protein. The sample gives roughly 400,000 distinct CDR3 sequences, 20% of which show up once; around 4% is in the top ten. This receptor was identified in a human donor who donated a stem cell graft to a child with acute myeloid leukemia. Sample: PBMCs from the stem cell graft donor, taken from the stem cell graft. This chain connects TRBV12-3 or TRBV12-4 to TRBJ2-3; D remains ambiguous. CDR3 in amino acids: CASSLRHTDTQYF. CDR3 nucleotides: TGTGCCAGCAGTTTGAGGCACACGGATACGCAGTATTTT.